This record covers a single T cell receptor beta chain. No antigen is known for it. Sequencing was performed with immunoSEQ multiplex PCR; in TCRdb, only in-frame clones are kept and a portion is missing. The data contain roughly 100,000 clones, around 89% of them seen just once; the ten biggest clones take up about 2.5%. These data belong to a study of T cell responses to AZD1222 COVID-19 vaccine. The study's findings and limits: The donor cohort was predominantly white British with a female majority, and clonal diversity may have been underestimated. Spike-specific TCR depth and breadth grew after two AZD1222 doses. Baseline serology detected seropositivity in only five or six AZD1222 recipients.

The germline V and J ends were trimmed by 2 bases and 3 bases, with 10 bases remaining between them. In germline, CDR1 is MNHEY, CDR2 SVGAGI. This CDR3 comprises 14 residues. The source material was peripheral blood, sampled on day 0 of AZD1222 vaccination. This sequence originates from an adult in good health. This chain uses TRBV6-5 with TRBJ1-1; D is ambiguous. The CDR3 spells CASSYLTRYTEAFF. CDR3 nucleotide sequence: TGTGCCAGCAGTTACCTAACAAGATACACTGAAGCTTTCTTT.